The subject of this entry is one T cell receptor (beta chain). Its cognate antigen is unknown. Division of CD4+ cells produced a CD45RA+ naive subset and a CD45RA-negative memory subset. Every subset had its genomic DNA shared out evenly among several immunoSEQ plates. Using immunoSEQ multiplex PCR, the repertoire was profiled, and TCRdb retains in-frame clones only, with some absent. The table has over a million clones, 95% to 97% seen once. This entry is derived from a study of shared clonotypes between healthy human individuals. General study points: Donor scarcity curtailed the genetic and exposure-history diversity represented herein.

From germline, CDR1 is SGHVS and CDR2 FNYEAQ. This CDR3 is 18 amino acids long. V trimming: 3 bases; J trimming: 2 bases; junction bases outside the gene matches: 10. This TCR was recovered from a man in his thirties or forties in good health. Material for sequencing was naive CD4+ T cells sorted from blood. The subset is: CD45RA+ positively selected. V usage is TRBV7-6 and J usage is TRBJ2-7, with 13 bases identical to TRBD2. The CDR3 bases are TGTGCCAGCAGCTTTGAACCGGGACTAGCGGGAAAAACCTACGAGCAGTACTTC. Its translation is CASSFEPGLAGKTYEQYF.